The rows below give T cell receptor beta chains drawn from one sample of a study of T cell changes during pregnancy in multiple sclerosis. Method: immunoSEQ multiplex PCR; TCRdb's copy keeps in-frame clones and lacks some. This table holds about 38,000 clones, about 92% found once. The input for sequencing was CD8+ T cells from peripheral blood mononuclear cells, taken in the third trimester of pregnancy. Receptor source: a female donor with multiple sclerosis, enrolled in a pregnancy study. CDR3s include the opening cysteine and the closing phenylalanine or tryptophan. D genes are given only for firm matches. Not all rows give a size; the values are once, few, many and, for expanded clones, a class.

cdr3_aa,cdr3_nt,v_call,clone_size,d_call,j_call
CASSQSPGLALYEQYF,TGTGCCAGCAGCCAGAGCCCGGGACTAGCTCTCTACGAGCAGTACTTC,TRBV4-2,NA,TRBD2,TRBJ2-7
CASTGQISYEQYF,TGTGCCAGCACAGGACAGATCTCCTACGAGCAGTACTTC,TRBV7-9,NA,NA,TRBJ2-7
CASSPTPAGSYNEQFF,TGTGCCAGCAGCCCCACTCCCGCGGGCTCCTACAATGAGCAGTTCTTC,TRBV7-9,NA,NA,TRBJ2-1
CASSLRGAGNQPQHF,TGTGCCAGCAGTTTACGGGGGGCGGGAAATCAGCCCCAGCATTTT,TRBV27,NA,NA,TRBJ1-5
CASSFGSGDTDTQYF,TGTGCCAGCAGCTTTGGTAGCGGAGACACAGATACGCAGTATTTT,TRBV13,NA,NA,TRBJ2-3
CASSHVAGVSTGELFF,TGCGCCAGCAGCCATGTAGCGGGAGTGAGCACCGGGGAGCTGTTTTTT,TRBV4-1,once,TRBD2,TRBJ2-2
CASSLWSHRELFF,TGTGCCAGCAGTTTATGGAGTCACCGGGAGCTGTTTTTT,TRBV27,NA,NA,TRBJ2-2
CASSFTGTAIPETQYF,TGTGCCAGCAGTTTCACCGGGACAGCGATCCCGGAGACCCAGTACTTC,TRBV28,NA,TRBD1,TRBJ2-5
CAVGPLFWGGGYTF,TGTGCTGTCGGACCCTTATTTTGGGGGGGCGGCTACACCTTC,TRBV12-5,NA,NA,TRBJ1-2
CASNPKRAGGPIDTQYF,TGTGCCAGTAATCCTAAGCGAGCGGGAGGGCCCATAGATACGCAGTATTTT,TRBV19,NA,TRBD2,TRBJ2-3
CASSLWWQSTDTQYF,TGTGCCAGCAGTTTATGGTGGCAGAGCACAGATACGCAGTATTTT,TRBV27,NA,NA,TRBJ2-3
CASSVRDRDHEQYF,TGTGCCAGCAGTGTCCGGGACAGGGATCACGAGCAGTACTTC,TRBV28,NA,TRBD1,TRBJ2-7
CASTAELAGAYEQYF,TGTGCCAGCACCGCGGAACTAGCGGGAGCCTACGAGCAGTACTTC,TRBV2,NA,TRBD2,TRBJ2-7
CASSYSWSGNYEQYF,TGTGCCAGCAGTTACTCGTGGAGCGGTAACTACGAGCAGTACTTC,TRBV6-5,NA,NA,TRBJ2-7
CATERQGASYNEQFF,TGTGCCACAGAGAGACAGGGAGCGTCCTACAATGAGCAGTTCTTC,TRBV2,NA,TRBD1,TRBJ2-1
CASSPWRELAKNIQYF,TGTGCCAGCAGCCCCTGGAGGGAATTAGCCAAAAACATTCAGTACTTC,TRBV7-9,NA,NA,TRBJ2-4
CASSLRQQSYEQYF,TGCGCCAGCAGCTTGAGACAGCAATCCTACGAGCAGTACTTC,TRBV5-1,NA,NA,TRBJ2-7
CASSQHALEGSANEKLFF,TGCGCCAGCAGCCAGCACGCCTTGGAGGGGTCGGCTAATGAAAAACTGTTTTTT,TRBV4-3,once,NA,TRBJ1-4
CASSQELETQETQYF,TGTGCCAGCAGCCAAGAGCTGGAGACCCAAGAGACCCAGTACTTC,TRBV4-2,NA,NA,TRBJ2-5
CASSLGQNYEQYF,TGTGCCAGCAGTTTAGGGCAGAACTACGAGCAGTACTTC,TRBV27,NA,NA,TRBJ2-7
CASSLSRQSNEQFF,TGTGCCAGCAGTTTATCGCGACAGTCCAATGAGCAGTTCTTC,TRBV27,NA,NA,TRBJ2-1
CASSLSQGARTEAFF,TGCGCCAGCAGCTTATCCCAGGGGGCGCGCACTGAAGCTTTCTTT,TRBV5-1,NA,TRBD1,TRBJ1-1
CASSFFGAEQETQYF,TGTGCCAGCAGCTTTTTCGGTGCGGAGCAAGAGACCCAGTACTTC,TRBV7-9,NA,NA,TRBJ2-5
CASSLTSPNTGELFF,TGTGCCAGCAGCTTAACTAGCCCGAACACCGGGGAGCTGTTTTTT,TRBV5-4,NA,NA,TRBJ2-2
CASSLVLRAEAFF,TGTGCCAGTAGCCTAGTTCTACGAGCCGAAGCTTTCTTT,TRBV19,NA,NA,TRBJ1-1
CAISESQWTSGDNEQYF,TGTGCCATCAGTGAGTCCCAATGGACTAGCGGGGATAACGAGCAGTACTTC,TRBV10-3,once,TRBD2,TRBJ2-7
CASSQDRAGQGGTEAFF,TGCGCCAGCAGCCAAGATAGGGCGGGCCAGGGGGGAACTGAAGCTTTCTTT,TRBV4-3,NA,TRBD1,TRBJ1-1
CASKQPGVQETQYF,TGTGCCAGCAAACAACCGGGAGTCCAAGAGACCCAGTACTTC,TRBV2,NA,NA,TRBJ2-5
CASSVVGTSGDNEQFF,TGTGCCAGCAGCGTAGTAGGGACTAGCGGGGACAATGAGCAGTTCTTC,TRBV7-9,NA,TRBD2,TRBJ2-1
CASSDGELAGYNEQFF,TGTGCCAGCAGTGACGGTGAACTAGCGGGATACAATGAGCAGTTCTTC,TRBV6-4,NA,TRBD2,TRBJ2-1
CASSIPGYNEQFF,TGTGCCAGTAGTATTCCAGGGTACAATGAGCAGTTCTTC,TRBV19,NA,NA,TRBJ2-1
CSVEDQGGWETQYF,TGCAGCGTTGAAGATCAGGGGGGTTGGGAGACCCAGTACTTC,TRBV29-1,NA,NA,TRBJ2-5
CASRQAGGPGETQYF,TGTGCCAGTAGACAAGCGGGAGGGCCAGGGGAGACCCAGTACTTC,TRBV19,NA,TRBD2,TRBJ2-5
CAVWDRYNEQFF,TGTGCCGTCTGGGACAGGTATAATGAGCAGTTCTTC,TRBV27,once,TRBD1,TRBJ2-1
CASSPMGVGEQFF,TGTGCCAGCTCACCGATGGGAGTTGGCGAGCAGTTCTTC,TRBV18,NA,NA,TRBJ2-1
CASSDRGPLPGEQYF,TGTGCCAGTAGTGACAGGGGGCCCTTACCAGGCGAGCAGTACTTC,TRBV19,once,TRBD1,TRBJ2-7
CASSILLAGNEQFF,TGTGCCAGTAGTATATTACTAGCGGGCAATGAGCAGTTCTTC,TRBV19,NA,TRBD2,TRBJ2-1
CSVVVAGKFNEQFF,TGCAGCGTTGTGGTAGCGGGGAAATTCAATGAGCAGTTCTTC,TRBV29-1,NA,TRBD2,TRBJ2-1
CAISETGGNEQFF,TGTGCCATCAGTGAGACTGGGGGGAATGAGCAGTTCTTC,TRBV10-3,NA,NA,TRBJ2-1
CASSPIFRDNEQYF,TGTGCCAGCAGCCCCATTTTCCGGGACAACGAGCAGTACTTC,TRBV9,NA,NA,TRBJ2-7